The sequence of this T cell receptor (beta chain) was determined in a study of blood T cell repertoires in COVID-19 (dated by TCRdb to the early 2020s). Describing the broader study: Samples from collaborators originated in the United States, Italy and Spain and spanned both the acute and convalescent phases of COVID-19. The prospective study material was composed of cDNA or gDNA derived from T cells, B-cell-depleted T cells, or PBMCs. Deeply sampled blood TCRbeta repertoires from subjects exposed to, actively infected with, or recovered from COVID-19 were included in the dataset. A freely available public database, intended as a resource for researchers studying the immune response to SARS-CoV-2, is where the repertoires were released. The samples were drawn from two sources: the first 160 participants of the ongoing ImmuneRACE study, and 950 to 1,500 subjects contributed by 6 global collaborators. Sample metadata almost always included a de-identified subject ID, COVID-19 status, age in years and sex. HLA class I and class II types, where available, came from metadata supplied by the sample provider rather than from assay-based typing. The research as a whole found: Clinical and demographic metadata were provided uncurated, with the amount varying by source and participant.

V is cut by 4 bases and J by 1 base, and the space between the germline ends is 10 bases. Sequences SQVTM (CDR1) and ANQGSEA (CDR2) are obtained from the germline V gene. Inclusive of the bounding cysteine and phenylalanine, the CDR3 is 14 residues long. CDR3 DNA only is kept here, 42 bases in frame from base 1. Notes on this clone: Its specific antigen is unknown. One base away there is no much larger clone; base qualities are not given.

Each collaborating institution followed its own protocols to collect whole blood in K2EDTA tubes. For TCRbeta analysis, collaborator samples were shipped as frozen whole blood, as isolated PBMCs, or as DNA extracted from either sample type. The immunoSEQ Assay, a bias-controlled multiplex PCR, was used to amplify TCRbeta CDR3 regions from genomic DNA. From the authors' description of their analysis: The number of nucleated cells in each sample was estimated from the amplification of reference gene primers within the assay. To quantify the absolute abundance of each unique TCRbeta CDR3 rearrangement, sequence reads were collapsed and filtered. For each sample, productive Simpson clonality was calculated by taking the square root of Simpson's diversity index across productive rearrangements. TCRdb re-hosts the immuneACCESS table, in-frame sequences only. Its copies lack some clones; in the studies checked, an unresolved V gene accounts for under half of them, and the cause for the rest is not known. That table is the source of V, J and clone size, and D and trimming were worked out from the DNA. This sample comprises approximately 48,000 clones, more than 80% of them detected only once. About 6.5% of the sample is taken by the ten largest.

The sample comprised peripheral blood. This sequence was found in a man aged 60-69 years with acute or convalescent COVID-19. The rearrangement joined TRBV29-1 to TRBJ2-2; the D gene cannot be named for sure. For the CDR3, the sequence is CSVVGSLNTGELFF. The base sequence is TGCAGCGTTGTGGGTAGCCTGAACACCGGGGAGCTGTTTTTT.